Shown below are 10 T cell receptor beta chains from a single sample sequenced in a study of cytomegalovirus exposure and HLA in healthy donors. It was with 60 Vbeta and 13 Jbeta primers that the PCR ran. Clones were sequenced by immunoSEQ multiplex PCR, and TCRdb holds only the in-frame ones, with some missing. In total, the table holds more than 90,000 clones. Sequencing used PBMCs. Receptor source: a man aged 40-49 years in good health and CMV-seropositive.

The chain employs TRBV29-1 and TRBJ2-3; 13 positions match TRBD2. The CDR3 covers 17 residues. The germline CDR1 and CDR2 sequences are SQVTM and ANQGSEA. V gave up 0 bases and J gave up 3 bases; unmatched junction bases: 6. The DNA of the CDR3 is TGCAGCGTTGAAGAAGACGGACTAGCGGGAGATACAGATACGCAGTATTTT. The encoded protein is CSVEEDGLAGDTDTQYF.

The chain recombines TRBV6-5 with TRBJ2-1; D not certain. Germline V CDR1 and CDR2: MNHEY, SVGAGI. This CDR3 has 11 residues. The V end lost 5 bases, the J end lost 5 bases, and 4 bases lay between the germline ends. CDR3 region: CASSRDNEQFF. As DNA, the CDR3 is TGTGCCAGCAGTCGTGACAATGAGCAGTTCTTC.

The chain couples TRBV9 to TRBJ2-1, with D perhaps matching TRBD2 (5 bases). The CDR3 sequence is 16 residues long. V was trimmed by 2 bases and J by 0 bases, leaving 12 bases between them. Germline loops: CDR1 SGDLS, CDR2 YYNGEE. CDR3 loop: CASSVEDVSSYNEQFF. The CDR3 nucleotides are TGTGCCAGCAGCGTGGAGGACGTAAGCTCCTACAATGAGCAGTTCTTC.

Judged by frequency, this clone is medium-sized. The chain couples TRBV10-3 to TRBJ1-4, with 9 nucleotides matching TRBD1. The trim removed 2 bases at V and 6 bases at J, leaving 4 bases unmatched. The CDR3 contains 15 residues. Germline V CDR1 and CDR2: ENHRY, SYGVKD. DNA for the CDR3: TGTGCCATCAGTGAGAATCGGGACAGGGATGAAAAACTGTTTTTT. It translates to CAISENRDRDEKLFF.

V usage is TRBV11-2 and J usage is TRBJ2-1; no clear D. CDR3 length: 14 amino acids. Germline CDR1 is SGHAT and CDR2 is FQNNGV. Between the trimmed V and J ends, which lost 1 base and 3 bases, there was a span of 7 bases. CDR3 amino acids: CASSLVSVYNEQFF. The CDR3 region has the DNA TGTGCCAGCAGCTTAGTATCCGTCTACAATGAGCAGTTCTTC.

J is TRBJ2-1 and V is TRBV19; maybe TRBD2 (6 bases). Germline assignment: CDR1 LNHDA and CDR2 SQIVND (reference sequence). V lost 3 bases, J lost 6 bases, and 12 bases lay in between. The CDR3 sequence is 14 residues long. CDR3 in DNA: TGTGCCAGTAGTATGGGAGGAGGGATCAATGAGCAGTTCTTC. It codes for CASSMGGGINEQFF.

The chain couples TRBV2 to TRBJ2-5; the match to TRBD1 covers 7 bases. In germline, CDR1 is SNHLY, CDR2 FYNNEI. The CDR3 totals 15 residues. The V gene end was trimmed by 3 bases and the J gene end by 2 bases; junction bases not matched to a gene: 6. CDR3 DNA sequence: TGTGCCAGCAGTGAGTCGGGACAGTATCAAGAGACCCAGTACTTC. Residues: CASSESGQYQETQYF.

The CDR3 is CASSFSVTSTDTQYF. In DNA form, the CDR3 reads TGTGCCAGCAGCTTTAGCGTAACTAGCACAGATACGCAGTATTTT. This rearrangement joins TRBV7-2 to TRBJ2-3; tentatively, D is TRBD2 (5 bases). Germline CDR1 reads SGHTA; CDR2 reads FQGNSA. V was shortened by 3 bases and J by 0 bases, with 10 bases between the two germline ends. This CDR3 region has 15 residues.

V usage is TRBV4-2 and J usage is TRBJ1-5; 7 bases agree with TRBD1. Germline CDR1 LGHNA, CDR2 YNFKEQ. This CDR3 has 15 amino acids. The junction had 12 bases not matched to a gene; V was cut back by 4 bases and J by 9 bases. Written as DNA, the CDR3 is TGTGCCAGCAGCCGGGAACAGGGGTTGATATGGCCCCAGCATTTT. Protein product: CASSREQGLIWPQHF.

This chain links TRBV10-1 with TRBJ2-2; D unresolved. V lost 0 bases and J 6 bases, leaving 8 bases between the germline ends. Germline V gene data show CDR1 as WNHNN and CDR2 as SYGVQD (reference sequence). This CDR3 is built from 14 residues. The CDR3 nucleotides are TGCGCCAGCAGTGAGTCCTCGAGTTCCGGGGAGCTGTTTTTT. It encodes CASSESSSSGELFF.